A single sample is the source of the 27 T cell receptor beta chains below, sequenced in a study of blood T cell repertoires in COVID-19 (TCRdb year 2020). Libraries were prepared through the immunoSEQ multiplex PCR assay. TCRdb limited this immuneACCESS table to in-frame rearrangements with V and J called. A share of clones is missing; checked studies link under half to unresolved V genes, and the rest is unexplained. For this sample the table gives more than 200,000 clones, of which approximately 80% were detected only once. About 10% of the sample is held by the ten biggest clonotypes. The sample consisted of peripheral blood. Receptor source: a woman aged 80 or older with COVID-19, enrolled during active disease.

J is TRBJ1-5 and V is TRBV19; the D is unclear. V lost 5 bases, J lost 6 bases, and 11 bases lay in between. The CDR3 has 13 residues. Germline values: CDR1 LNHDA, CDR2 SQIVND (reference sequence). CDR3 protein: CASSHLEGQPQHF. In nucleotides, the CDR3 is TGTGCCAGTAGTCACCTTGAGGGTCAGCCCCAGCATTTT.

The chain links TRBV6-2 or TRBV6-3 to TRBJ1-2; unclear D gene. From germline, CDR1 is MNHEY and CDR2 SVGEGT. The CDR3 has 14 residues. Trimming removed 2 bases at V and 4 bases at J, with 11 bases between. CDR3 region: CASSYQQPGYGYTF. CDR3 in DNA: TGTGCCAGCAGTTACCAACAGCCTGGCTATGGCTACACCTTC.

V is TRBV20-1 and J is TRBJ2-3; 11 nucleotides match TRBD1. The germline CDR1 and CDR2 sequences are DFQATT and SNEGSKA (reference sequence). CDR3 length equals 14 residues. V trimming: 3 bases; J trimming: 6 bases; junction bases outside the gene matches: 5. This CDR3 reads CSASAGTGGDTQYF. For the CDR3, the DNA is TGCAGTGCTAGTGCCGGGACAGGGGGGGATACGCAGTATTTT.

V and J are TRBV24-1 and TRBJ1-1; D is undetermined. The CDR3 contains 13 residues. Trimming took off 1 base at V and 4 bases at J, with 6 bases between the two ends. The germline gives CDR1 KGHDR, CDR2 SFDVKD. CDR3 loop: CATSDLDSTEAFF. As DNA, the CDR3 is TGTGCCACCAGTGATTTAGATAGCACTGAAGCTTTCTTT.

The CDR3 DNA reads as TGTGCCAGTAGTATCACGGGCGGGGAGACCCAGTACTTC. Its translation: CASSITGGETQYF. The chain employs TRBV19 and TRBJ2-5, with D perhaps matching TRBD2 (5 bases). Trimming took 3 bases from V and 5 from J, leaving 10 bases between them. The CDR3 sequence is 13 residues long. The germline V gene encodes CDR1 LNHDA and CDR2 SQIVND (reference sequence). The whole variable domain, remainder taken from reference TRBV19 and TRBJ2-5, is DGGITQSPKYLFRKEGQNVTLSCEQNLNHDAMYWYRQDPGQGLRLIYYSQIVNDFQKGDIAEGYSVSREKKESFPLTVTSAQKNPTAFYLCASSITGGETQYFGPGTRLLVL.

The rearrangement joins TRBV28 to TRBJ2-6; unclear D gene. Germline V gene data show CDR1 as MDHEN and CDR2 as SYDVKM. This CDR3 contains 16 residues. Trimming took off 5 bases at V and 0 bases at J, with 11 bases between the two ends. The CDR3 DNA reads as TGTGCCAGCAGTCCATTGGCCTTCTCTGGGGCCAACGTCCTGACTTTC. It translates to CASSPLAFSGANVLTF.

This clone was recorded once. Here the CDR3 reads CSVGGGQEFF. The CDR3 DNA follows: TGCAGCGTTGGCGGGGGTCAGGAGTTCTTC. The V call is TRBV29-1, the J call TRBJ2-1, with 7 bases lining up with TRBD2. CDR3 length: 10 residues. J was trimmed by 14 bases and V by 4 bases; bases with no gene match: 5. Germline CDR1 reads SQVTM; CDR2 reads ANQGSEA.

The rearrangement links TRBV3-1 (or the pseudogene TRBV3-2) to TRBJ1-3; 9 bases align to TRBD1. CDR3 length: 15 amino acids. Per germline, CDR1 LGHDT and CDR2 YNNKEL (reference sequence). V was pared by 1 base and J by 4 bases, with 2 bases of the junction left unmatched. The CDR3 reads CASSQVGTGGNTIYF. The CDR3 region has the DNA TGTGCCAGCAGCCAAGTTGGGACAGGGGGAAACACCATATATTTT.

This chain connects TRBV7-2 to TRBJ2-3, with 10 bases matching TRBD1. CDR3 length equals 15 residues. In germline, CDR1 is SGHTA, CDR2 FQGNSA. V was pared by 5 bases and J by 6 bases, with 8 bases of the junction left unmatched. CDR3 sequence reads: CASSHRQGAGDTQYF. As DNA, the CDR3 is TGTGCCAGCAGCCACCGACAGGGGGCTGGGGATACGCAGTATTTT.

This chain links TRBV5-6 with TRBJ1-1, with D possibly TRBD1 on 5 matching bases. CDR3 length equals 15 residues. The V end was cut by 4 bases, the J end by 4 bases, with 17 bases between. The V gene's germline CDR1 is SGHDT and CDR2 YYEEEE. Written as DNA, the CDR3 is TGTGCCAGCAGCCCTTGGACAACGGGGGGCACTGAAGCTTTCTTT. It specifies CASSPWTTGGTEAFF.

The gene calls are TRBV18 and TRBJ1-4, with 9 bases identical to TRBD1. Losses at the gene ends were 3 bases for V and 8 bases for J; bases not matched to a gene: 10. The germline CDR1 and CDR2 sequences are KGHSH and LQKENI. This CDR3 has 16 amino acids. The CDR3 nucleotides read TGTGCCAGCTCACCTGGACAGGGGATCGAGGTGGAAAAACTGTTTTTT. Translating it yields CASSPGQGIEVEKLFF.

The J gene is TRBJ2-2, the V gene TRBV5-4; 7 bases fit TRBD1. Germline lookup yields CDR1 SGHNT and CDR2 YYREEE (reference sequence). The trim removed 4 bases at V and 9 bases at J, leaving 9 bases unmatched. This CDR3 has 14 amino acids. The CDR3 is CASSARSQGRELFF. The CDR3 nucleotides read TGTGCCAGCAGCGCACGCTCACAGGGGAGGGAGCTGTTTTTT. The full variable domain, its missing parts supplied by reference TRBV5-4 and TRBJ2-2, is ETGVTQSPTHLIKTRGQQVTLRCSSQSGHNTVSWYQQALGQGPQFIFQYYREEENGRGNFPPRFSGLQFPNYSSELNVNALELDDSALYLCASSARSQGRELFFGEGSRLTVL.

This CDR3 is CASSLKATGIAKNIQYF. As DNA, the CDR3 is TGTGCCAGCAGCTTAAAGGCGACGGGGATAGCCAAAAACATTCAGTACTTC. The V call is TRBV7-9, the J call TRBJ2-4; the D gene is possibly TRBD2 (5 bases). Trimming shortened V by 2 bases and J by 0 bases, and 14 bases separated the two germline ends. The V gene's germline CDR1 is SEHNR and CDR2 FQNEAQ (reference sequence). The CDR3 runs to 17 residues.

This clone showed up just once. The CDR3 region is CASSLRTGAAGELFF. The CDR3 DNA reads TGTGCCAGCAGCTTGAGGACAGGGGCAGCCGGGGAGCTGTTTTTT. The V and J genes are TRBV5-4 and TRBJ2-2; 9 positions match TRBD1. The V and J ends lost 1 base and 6 bases, in that order; junction bases with no gene match: 4. This CDR3 is built from 15 residues. CDR1 and CDR2 from the germline V gene are SGHNT and YYREEE (reference sequence).

The V and J genes are TRBV6-5 and TRBJ1-1; D perhaps matches TRBD1 (6 bases). The V end was cut by 7 bases, the J end by 1 base, with 16 bases between. The CDR3 is 15 amino acids. The germline CDR1 and CDR2 sequences are MNHEY and SVGAGI. CDR3 residues: CASTEEGRGNTEAFF. In nucleotides, the CDR3 is TGTGCCAGCACCGAGGAAGGCAGGGGGAACACTGAAGCTTTCTTT.

This clone was recorded once. The CDR3: CASRSRLGGNEQFF. The DNA of the CDR3 is TGTGCCAGCAGATCCCGCCTGGGAGGCAATGAGCAGTTCTTC. The rearrangement joins TRBV5-5 to TRBJ2-1, with a tentative D call TRBD2 (6 bases). The CDR3 runs to 14 residues. V was clipped by 5 bases and J by 6 bases, with 15 bases between them. Germline V gives CDR1 SGHKS, CDR2 YYEKEE (reference sequence).

This rearrangement joins TRBV7-9 to TRBJ2-1, with D unresolved. Trimming took off 4 bases at V and 10 bases at J, with 8 bases between the two ends. This CDR3 spans 11 amino acids. Germline V gives CDR1 SEHNR, CDR2 FQNEAQ (reference sequence). The CDR3: CASSSAVEQFF. Here the CDR3 DNA reads TGTGCCAGCAGCTCGGCGGTCGAGCAGTTCTTC.

The V gene is TRBV7-9, the J gene TRBJ1-1; 11 positions match TRBD1. This CDR3 region has 18 residues. Germline V gene lookup returns CDR1 SEHNR and CDR2 FQNEAQ (reference sequence). V lost 1 base and J lost 6; bases outside the gene matches: 13. The CDR3: CASSLDPGQGGKRAEAFF. The DNA for the CDR3 is TGTGCCAGCAGCTTAGACCCGGGACAGGGGGGGAAGAGGGCTGAAGCTTTCTTT.

The V call is TRBV18, the J call TRBJ1-1, with TRBD1 as a possible D gene (5 bases). CDR3 length: 14 residues. The V and J ends lost 4 bases and 0 bases respectively, with 9 bases between them. Germline CDR1 is KGHSH and CDR2 is LQKENI. The CDR3 sequence: CASSLSGLNTEAFF. The CDR3 DNA reads TGTGCCAGCTCACTCTCAGGGCTGAACACTGAAGCTTTCTTT. Looking up the rest from reference TRBV18 and TRBJ1-1 gives the full variable domain: NAGVMQNPRHLVRRRGQEARLRCSPMKGHSHVYWYRQLPEEGLKFMVYLQKENIIDESGMPKERFSAEFPKEGPSILRIQQVVRGDSAAYFCASSLSGLNTEAFFGQGTRLTVV.

This clone was detected a few times. V is TRBV15 and J is TRBJ2-5, with 9 bases matching TRBD1. This CDR3 is 16 amino acids long. With V trimmed by 5 bases and J by 5 bases, 12 bases remained unmatched. Germline V CDR1 and CDR2: LNHNV, YYDKDF (reference sequence). The DNA for the CDR3 is TGTGCCACCAGCTCGGGGGACAGGGAGTTCAGCGAGACCCAGTACTTC. This codes for CATSSGDREFSETQYF.

This CDR3 is CATSGTGTVSYNEQFF. CDR3 bases: TGTGCCACCAGTGGAACCGGGACAGTCTCCTACAATGAGCAGTTCTTC. The chain uses TRBV24-1 and TRBJ2-1, with 7 bases fitting TRBD1. The CDR3 loop spans 16 amino acids. Germline CDR1 KGHDR, CDR2 SFDVKD. The ends lost 5 bases at V and 0 bases at J; junction bases unmatched: 6.

The CDR3 reads CASSPDRAYHYGYTF. The CDR3 nucleotides read TGTGCCAGCAGTCCGGACAGGGCCTACCACTATGGCTACACCTTC. This sequence joins TRBV6-5 and TRBJ1-2; 8 bases fit TRBD1. Trimming at V came to 5 bases and at J to 3 bases, leaving 8 bases not matched to a gene. Germline CDR1 is MNHEY and CDR2 is SVGAGI. The CDR3 has 15 amino acids.

CDR3 coding DNA: TGTGCCAGCAGTTTTTCCGGGACAAGAATCCAAGAGACCCAGTACTTC. As protein: CASSFSGTRIQETQYF. This chain links TRBV6-5 with TRBJ2-5; tentatively, D is TRBD1 (6 bases). Between the trimmed V and J ends, which lost 4 bases and 1 base, there was a span of 16 bases. Germline loops: CDR1 MNHEY, CDR2 SVGAGI. The CDR3 consists of 16 residues.

The chain recombines TRBV2 with TRBJ1-5; 9 positions match TRBD1. The V gene's germline CDR1 is SNHLY and CDR2 FYNNEI. The CDR3 is 15 amino acids. V was pared by 5 bases and J by 4 bases, with 6 bases of the junction left unmatched. The CDR3 DNA is TGTGCCAGCAGTCGGGACAGGGTGGGGAATCAGCCCCAGCATTTT. Its translation is CASSRDRVGNQPQHF.

The chain links TRBV28 to TRBJ2-7; D may be TRBD1 (6 bases). Germline-derived CDR1 and CDR2 are MDHEN and SYDVKM. The CDR3 spans 14 residues. V gave up 4 bases and J gave up 2 bases, with 12 bases separating them. The CDR3 sequence: CASSSRGQTYEQYF. DNA of the CDR3: TGTGCCAGCAGTTCCAGGGGCCAGACCTACGAGCAGTACTTC. Supplemented by reference TRBV28 and TRBJ2-7, the full variable domain reads DVKVTQSSRYLVKRTGEKVFLECVQDMDHENMFWYRQDPGLGLRLIYFSYDVKMKEKGDIPEGYSVSREKKERFSLILESASTNQTSMYLCASSSRGQTYEQYFGPGTRLTVT.

A single count supports this clone. The V call is TRBV6-5, the J call TRBJ1-6; tentatively, D is TRBD1 (5 bases). V was trimmed by 4 bases and J by 11 bases, leaving 12 bases between them. The CDR3 sequence is 13 residues long. Germline-derived CDR1 and CDR2 are MNHEY and SVGAGI. DNA of the CDR3: TGTGCCAGCAGTTTATCAGGGATTCCACCCCTCCACTTT. Its protein product is CASSLSGIPPLHF.

This clone was recorded only once. V usage is TRBV5-1 and J usage is TRBJ1-2; weak D call: TRBD1 (5 bases). CDR1 SGHRS and CDR2 YFSETQ come from the germline V gene. V lost 0 bases, J lost 6 bases, and 15 bases lay in between. The CDR3 runs to 15 residues. Here the CDR3 DNA reads TGCGCCAGCAGCTTGGATCCTTGGGGCGCAGATGGCTACACCTTC. Its translation is CASSLDPWGADGYTF.